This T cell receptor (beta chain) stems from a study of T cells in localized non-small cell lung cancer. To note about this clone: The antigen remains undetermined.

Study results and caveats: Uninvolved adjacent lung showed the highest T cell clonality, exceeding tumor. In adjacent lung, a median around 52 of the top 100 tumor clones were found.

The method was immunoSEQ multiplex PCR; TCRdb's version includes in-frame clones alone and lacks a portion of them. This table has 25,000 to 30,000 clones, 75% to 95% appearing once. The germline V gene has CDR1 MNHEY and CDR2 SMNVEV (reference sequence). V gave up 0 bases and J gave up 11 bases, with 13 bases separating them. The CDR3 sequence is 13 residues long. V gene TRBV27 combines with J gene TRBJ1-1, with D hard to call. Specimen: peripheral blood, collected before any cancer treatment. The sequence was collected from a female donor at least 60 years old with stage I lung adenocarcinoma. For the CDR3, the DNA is TGTGCCAGCAGTTTATCTGCGGGGAATGAGGCTTTCTTT. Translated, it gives CASSLSAGNEAFF.